The 27 T cell receptor beta chains below come from one sample, sequenced in a study of blood T cell repertoires in COVID-19 (dated by TCRdb to the early 2020s). The method was the immunoSEQ multiplex PCR assay. What TCRdb holds here is the immuneACCESS table cut down to in-frame rearrangements. Part of the clones is not present; checked against another copy, under half of the missing clones reflect an unresolved V gene, and the others are unexplained. In all, the sample holds some 340,000 clones, and roughly four fifths of those were seen once. The top ten clones comprise less than 6% of the sample. What was sequenced was PBMCs or T cells enriched from blood (not recorded which). The receptors were sampled from a woman aged 45-65 years who had recovered from COVID-19.

The chain is built from TRBV3-1 (or the pseudogene TRBV3-2) and TRBJ1-1; 8 bases are shared with TRBD1. The CDR3 contains 14 residues. After removal of 3 bases from V and 3 bases from J, the junction contained 3 bases not matched to a gene. Germline assignment: CDR1 LGHDT and CDR2 YNNKEL (reference sequence). The CDR3 DNA sequence: TGTGCCAGCAGCCACGGACAGGGAGACACTGAAGCTTTCTTT. Residues: CASSHGQGDTEAFF.

The CDR3 region is CASSRGQALWGYTF. CDR3 in DNA: TGTGCCAGTAGTAGAGGACAGGCCCTGTGGGGCTACACCTTC. J is TRBJ1-2 and V is TRBV19, with 7 bases that match TRBD1. The CDR3 sequence is 14 residues long. The germline CDR1 and CDR2 sequences are LNHDA and SQIVND (reference sequence). J was trimmed by 8 bases and V by 4 bases; bases with no gene match: 10.

V is TRBV9 and J is TRBJ1-2, with a possible D match to TRBD1 (6 bases). From germline, CDR1 is SGDLS and CDR2 YYNGEE. With 2 bases removed from V and 3 bases from J, the gap between germline ends came to 17 bases. The CDR3 length is 16 residues. Here the CDR3 DNA reads TGTGCCAGCAGCGTGGACGGGGACACTTTTTACTATGGCTACACCTTC. Translation: CASSVDGDTFYYGYTF.

J is TRBJ1-2 and V is TRBV19; 9 positions match TRBD1. Germline V CDR1 and CDR2: LNHDA, SQIVND (reference sequence). The CDR3 runs to 14 residues. Trimming cost V 3 bases and J 7 bases; bases outside gene matches: 6. The CDR3 nucleotides read TGTGCCAGTAGTATCATCACAGGGGGCAGTGGCTACACCTTC. Translated, it gives CASSIITGGSGYTF.

The chain carries TRBV7-9 and TRBJ2-7; D is ambiguous. Looked up from germline, CDR1 is SEHNR and CDR2 is FQNEAQ (reference sequence). V gave up 5 bases and J gave up 6 bases, with 8 bases separating them. The CDR3 has 11 amino acids. The CDR3: CASSRGTEQYF. The CDR3 DNA reads TGTGCCAGCAGCCGCGGAACCGAGCAGTACTTC.

The rearrangement uses TRBV2 and TRBJ2-7; TRBD1 might be the D (6 bases). The CDR3 consists of 12 residues. Germline lookup yields CDR1 SNHLY and CDR2 FYNNEI. V was cut by 7 bases and J by 6 bases, with 13 bases left in between. CDR3 residues: CASIRGGSEQYF. The CDR3 nucleotides are TGTGCCAGCATTCGAGGGGGATCCGAGCAGTACTTC.

This clone was found a few times. V gene TRBV6-6 combines with J gene TRBJ1-6; D is perhaps TRBD1 (5 bases). The V end lost 4 bases, the J end lost 10 bases, and 17 bases lay between the germline ends. The CDR3 covers 15 residues. Germline V gives CDR1 MNHNY, CDR2 SVGAGI (reference sequence). CDR3 residues: CASSSSSGLLSPLHF. CDR3 nucleotides: TGTGCCAGCAGTTCTTCTTCAGGGTTGTTATCACCCCTCCACTTT.

The rearrangement links TRBV2 to TRBJ1-6; TRBD1 might be the D (6 bases). The V and J ends lost 6 bases and 4 bases respectively, with 16 bases between them. The length of the CDR3 is 16 residues. CDR1 is SNHLY and CDR2 is FYNNEI in the germline V gene. The CDR3 region has the DNA TGTGCCAGCAGCCCAGGGGCGCCCCGATATAATTCACCCCTCCACTTT. This gives the protein CASSPGAPRYNSPLHF.

The table lists this clone with a count of one. This chain joins TRBV5-1 and TRBJ2-5; 9 nucleotides align to TRBD2. The CDR3 sequence is 15 residues long. V gave up 7 bases and J gave up 1 base; unmatched junction bases: 8. CDR1 is SGHRS, CDR2 YFSETQ, per germline. The chain's CDR3 is CASAISGGIQETQYF. In nucleotides, the CDR3 is TGCGCCAGCGCTATCAGCGGGGGGATCCAAGAGACCCAGTACTTC.

This clone showed up just once. The chain uses TRBV3-1 (or the pseudogene TRBV3-2) and TRBJ1-1; no firm D call. This CDR3 contains 14 residues. Looked up from germline, CDR1 is LGHDT and CDR2 is YNNKEL (reference sequence). The V end lost 4 bases, the J end lost 10 bases, and 19 bases lay between the germline ends. CDR3 DNA sequence: TGTGCCAGCAGCCCTGGGCCTCCCCCGGCTTTAGCTTTCTTT. Encoded protein: CASSPGPPPALAFF.

This clone was counted between two and nine times. In DNA form, the CDR3 reads TGTGCCAGCAGCTTAGCCGGGACTGCGCAAGAGACCCAGTACTTC. It specifies CASSLAGTAQETQYF. This chain joins TRBV7-9 and TRBJ2-5, with a possible D match to TRBD2 (6 bases). The germline V and J ends were trimmed by 0 bases and 2 bases, with 10 bases remaining between them. Germline assignment: CDR1 SEHNR and CDR2 FQNEAQ (reference sequence). The CDR3 length is 15 residues. Variable domain in full (rest from reference TRBV7-9 and TRBJ2-5): DTGVSQNPRHKITKRGQNVTFRCDPISEHNRLYWYRQTLGQGPEFLTYFQNEAQLEKSRLLSDRFSAERPKGSFSTLEIQRTEQGDSAMYLCASSLAGTAQETQYFGPGTRLLVL.

This chain links TRBV19 with TRBJ2-2; D gene uncertain. Trimming cost V 8 bases and J 2 bases, with 15 bases left between them. Per the germline V gene, CDR1 is LNHDA and CDR2 is SQIVND (reference sequence). This CDR3 is 15 amino acids long. This CDR3 reads CASQTGGVNTGELFF. The CDR3 nucleotides are TGTGCCAGTCAAACGGGTGGTGTAAACACCGGGGAGCTGTTTTTT. The entire variable domain, with the rest obtained from reference TRBV19 and TRBJ2-2, is as follows: DGGITQSPKYLFRKEGQNVTLSCEQNLNHDAMYWYRQDPGQGLRLIYYSQIVNDFQKGDIAEGYSVSREKKESFPLTVTSAQKNPTAFYLCASQTGGVNTGELFFGEGSRLTVL.

V usage is TRBV7-9 and J usage is TRBJ2-5; 8 bases agree with TRBD1. The CDR3 totals 14 residues. Germline V CDR1 and CDR2: SEHNR, FQNEAQ (reference sequence). Trimming removed 3 bases from V and 4 bases from J; junction bases left unmatched: 4. The CDR3 region has the DNA TGTGCCAGCAGCTTCTCAGGGGGCAGAGAGACCCAGTACTTC. Its translation is CASSFSGGRETQYF.

This clone was detected a few times. This sequence joins TRBV19 and TRBJ1-2; D unresolved. Trimming shortened V by 3 bases and J by 3 bases, and 8 bases separated the two germline ends. Looked up from germline, CDR1 is LNHDA and CDR2 is SQIVND (reference sequence). This CDR3 has 13 amino acids. In DNA, the CDR3 is TGTGCCAGTAGTATTAGTGGAGACTATGGCTACACCTTC. Translation gives CASSISGDYGYTF.

The chain recombines TRBV7-9 with TRBJ1-4, with 8 bases that match TRBD1. Germline CDR1 is SEHNR and CDR2 is FQNEAQ (reference sequence). V trimming: 5 bases; J trimming: 3 bases; junction bases outside the gene matches: 5. The CDR3 sequence is 15 residues long. CDR3 nucleotide sequence: TGTGCCAGCAGCCCGGACAGGGTGTCTAATGAAAAACTGTTTTTT. Amino acid sequence: CASSPDRVSNEKLFF.

The V call is TRBV3-1 (or the pseudogene TRBV3-2), the J call TRBJ1-2, with no clear D. Trimming cost V 7 bases and J 2 bases, with 14 bases left between them. CDR3 length: 14 amino acids. Germline CDR1 reads LGHDT; CDR2 reads YNNKEL (reference sequence). Written as DNA, the CDR3 is TGTGCCAGCAATTGGCGGACTTTAAACTATGGCTACACCTTC. Amino acids: CASNWRTLNYGYTF.

J is TRBJ1-2 and V is TRBV27, with D possibly matching TRBD1 (6 bases). CDR1 is MNHEY, CDR2 SMNVEV, per germline (reference sequence). Trimming pared 5 bases from V and 2 bases from J, leaving 9 bases between. The CDR3 extends over 13 amino acids. The CDR3 bases are TGTGCCAGCAGTCCCACAGGGAACTATGGCTACACCTTC. This translates into CASSPTGNYGYTF.

The V gene is TRBV3-1 (or the pseudogene TRBV3-2), the J gene TRBJ2-7, with a tentative D call TRBD2 (5 bases). The CDR3 has 13 residues. Germline CDR1 LGHDT, CDR2 YNNKEL (reference sequence). V lost 6 bases and J 3 bases, leaving 12 bases between the germline ends. CDR3 nucleotide sequence: TGTGCCAGCAGTCGGGGTCAGGTCTACGAGCAGTACTTC. It codes for CASSRGQVYEQYF.

J is TRBJ1-6 and V is TRBV2; 8 bases are shared with TRBD1. CDR1 is SNHLY, CDR2 FYNNEI, per germline. The CDR3 sequence is 14 residues long. With 6 bases clipped from V and 5 bases from J, the junction kept 3 bases outside the gene matches. CDR3 in DNA: TGTGCCAGCAGGGGGACAGGCGATAATTCACCCCTCCACTTT. It yields the protein CASRGTGDNSPLHF.

The chain carries TRBV30 and TRBJ2-7, with 8 nucleotides matching TRBD1. CDR3 length equals 13 residues. Germline values: CDR1 GTSNPN, CDR2 SVGIG (reference sequence). V gave up 5 bases and J gave up 2 bases; unmatched junction bases: 5. The CDR3 coding sequence is TGTGCCTGGGCTGGACAGGGACCCTACGAGCAGTACTTC. Residues: CAWAGQGPYEQYF. Variable domain in full (rest from reference TRBV30 and TRBJ2-7): SQTIHQWPATLVQPVGSPLSLECTVEGTSNPNLYWYRQAAGRGLQLLFYSVGIGQISSEVPQNLSASRPQDRQFILSSKKLLLSDSGFYLCAWAGQGPYEQYFGPGTRLTVT.

The V call is TRBV28, the J call TRBJ1-1; 7 bases line up with TRBD1. CDR3 length: 15 residues. V was pared by 6 bases and J by 3 bases, with 10 bases of the junction left unmatched. CDR1 is MDHEN, CDR2 SYDVKM, per germline. The CDR3 here is CASRRGRGRDTEAFF. The CDR3 DNA reads TGTGCCAGCAGAAGGGGTAGGGGGCGGGACACTGAAGCTTTCTTT.

The chain links TRBV5-8 to TRBJ2-5, with 7 bases matching TRBD1. Germline V gene lookup returns CDR1 SGHTS and CDR2 YDEGEE. J gave up 3 bases and V 5 bases, and 10 bases lay outside the gene matches. This CDR3 contains 15 residues. The CDR3 loop reads CASRLTGAGEETQYF. CDR3 nucleotides: TGTGCCAGCAGACTAACAGGGGCAGGGGAAGAGACCCAGTACTTC.

The chain uses TRBV7-9 and TRBJ1-1; D remains ambiguous. The CDR3 length is 15 residues. Trimming removed 1 base from V and 1 base from J, with 10 bases in between. Germline CDR1 reads SEHNR; CDR2 reads FQNEAQ (reference sequence). The CDR3 spells CASSLVNSPNTEAFF. DNA for the CDR3: TGTGCCAGCAGCTTAGTTAACTCCCCGAACACTGAAGCTTTCTTT.

The V and J genes are TRBV29-1 and TRBJ2-6, with 9 bases lining up with TRBD2. This CDR3 contains 15 residues. With V trimmed by 6 bases and J by 2 bases, 5 bases remained unmatched. Germline V gene lookup returns CDR1 SQVTM and CDR2 ANQGSEA. The CDR3 sequence is CSVAGGKPGANVLTF. As DNA, the CDR3 is TGCAGCGTAGCGGGGGGCAAACCTGGGGCCAACGTCCTGACTTTC.

Details on this clone: This CDR3 is also generated by other DNA sequences in the sample. V is TRBV5-4 and J is TRBJ1-5; 9 bases agree with TRBD1. The germline CDR1 and CDR2 sequences are SGHNT and YYREEE (reference sequence). V lost 4 bases, J lost 4 bases, and 3 bases stayed unmatched. The CDR3 contains 14 residues. The CDR3 coding sequence is TGTGCCAGCAGCGATGGGACAGGGAATCAGCCCCAGCATTTT. It encodes CASSDGTGNQPQHF.

The rearrangement joins TRBV2 to TRBJ2-2; a possible D gene is TRBD2 (6 bases). This CDR3 has 16 amino acids. From germline, CDR1 is SNHLY and CDR2 FYNNEI. Trimming took 7 bases from V and 2 from J, leaving 17 bases between them. CDR3 DNA sequence: TGTGCCAGCACCGAGTGGGGACTCCAAAACACCGGGGAGCTGTTTTTT. Its translation: CASTEWGLQNTGELFF.

V gene TRBV3-1 (or the pseudogene TRBV3-2) combines with J gene TRBJ1-4, with a weak D call TRBD1 (6 bases). Germline V CDR1 and CDR2: LGHDT, YNNKEL (reference sequence). The CDR3 spans 12 residues. V lost 1 base to trimming and J lost 12 bases, with 9 bases between them. For the CDR3, the DNA is TGTGCCAGCAGCCAAGGGGGGCCCCAACTGTTTTTT. Protein: CASSQGGPQLFF.